This is a list of T cell receptor beta chains from one sample in a study of blood T cell repertoires in COVID-19. Generated by immunoSEQ multiplex PCR, the TCRdb table keeps only in-frame clones and is missing some. There are 350,000 to 400,000 clones in the sample; 85% to 90% occur only once, and 6.5% lies in the top ten. The source material was peripheral blood. Receptors were obtained from a man aged 18 to 30 with active or convalescent COVID-19. CDR3s include the opening cysteine and the closing phenylalanine or tryptophan. Each record gives: J gene, V gene, D gene, clone size, CDR3 DNA, CDR3 protein. A D gene is named only where the DNA matches it firmly. The listing skips clone size in some rows; elsewhere it reads once, few, many or a size class.

J gene: TRBJ2-3; V gene: TRBV28; D gene: NA; clone size: NA; CDR3 DNA: TGTGCCAGCAGTCCGTACCCGGGAGTAGGGGAGACCCCAGATACGCAGTATTTT; CDR3 protein: CASSPYPGVGETPDTQYF
J gene: TRBJ2-2; V gene: TRBV7-6; D gene: NA; clone size: NA; CDR3 DNA: TGTGCCAGCAGCTCGACGGCTAGTAACACCGGGGAGCTGTTTTTT; CDR3 protein: CASSSTASNTGELFF
J gene: TRBJ2-5; V gene: TRBV12-3/TRBV12-4; D gene: NA; clone size: NA; CDR3 DNA: TGTGCCAGCAGTTTGTCGACTGTGGGGACCCAGTACTTC; CDR3 protein: CASSLSTVGTQYF
J gene: TRBJ2-7; V gene: TRBV11-1; D gene: TRBD1; clone size: NA; CDR3 DNA: TGTGCCAGCAGCTTAGGGACAGGGGGCCTTTACGAGCAGTACTTC; CDR3 protein: CASSLGTGGLYEQYF
J gene: TRBJ1-3; V gene: TRBV25-1; D gene: NA; clone size: NA; CDR3 DNA: TGTGCCTCCCCAGGGAACTCTGGAAACACCATATATTTT; CDR3 protein: CASPGNSGNTIYF
J gene: TRBJ1-4; V gene: TRBV28; D gene: NA; clone size: NA; CDR3 DNA: TGTGCCAGCCAGGCGCCAACTAATGAAAAACTGTTTTTT; CDR3 protein: CASQAPTNEKLFF
J gene: TRBJ1-2; V gene: TRBV28; D gene: NA; clone size: NA; CDR3 DNA: TGTGCCAGCAGTTCAAAACTGGGGCTTCGTGGTACTTATGGCTACACCTTC; CDR3 protein: CASSSKLGLRGTYGYTF
J gene: TRBJ2-7; V gene: TRBV6-1; D gene: NA; clone size: NA; CDR3 DNA: TGTGCCAGCAGTGAAGCGCATTCCTACCCAAAATACGAGCAGTACTTC; CDR3 protein: CASSEAHSYPKYEQYF
J gene: TRBJ1-6; V gene: TRBV5-6; D gene: NA; clone size: once; CDR3 DNA: TGTGCCAGCAGCTTGAGGGGGTCCTATAATTCACCCCTCCACTTT; CDR3 protein: CASSLRGSYNSPLHF
J gene: TRBJ1-5; V gene: TRBV6-6; D gene: NA; clone size: NA; CDR3 DNA: TGTGCCAGCAACCTAGGGGGGGAAGGACAGCCCCAGCATTTT; CDR3 protein: CASNLGGEGQPQHF
J gene: TRBJ2-7; V gene: TRBV15; D gene: NA; clone size: NA; CDR3 DNA: TGTGCCACCAGCAGAGATCGGGGGTCCAGTCCATACGAGCAGTACTTC; CDR3 protein: CATSRDRGSSPYEQYF
J gene: TRBJ2-7; V gene: TRBV28; D gene: TRBD2; clone size: NA; CDR3 DNA: TGTGCCAGCAGAACAAGCGGGAGGAACTCCTACGAGCAGTACTTC; CDR3 protein: CASRTSGRNSYEQYF
J gene: TRBJ2-3; V gene: TRBV19; D gene: TRBD2; clone size: once; CDR3 DNA: TGTGCCAGTAGTATAGACCTGACTAGCGGGAGCTATACGCAGTATTTT; CDR3 protein: CASSIDLTSGSYTQYF
J gene: TRBJ2-7; V gene: TRBV28; D gene: NA; clone size: NA; CDR3 DNA: TGTGCCAGCAGCCGAATGTGGGAGTCGGCCTACGAGCAGTACTTC; CDR3 protein: CASSRMWESAYEQYF
J gene: TRBJ1-4; V gene: TRBV3-1/TRBV3-2; D gene: NA; clone size: NA; CDR3 DNA: TGTGCCAGCAGCCAAAAGCCGCCGGCAACTAATGAAAAACTGTTTTTT; CDR3 protein: CASSQKPPATNEKLFF
J gene: TRBJ1-5; V gene: TRBV6-2/TRBV6-3; D gene: NA; clone size: once; CDR3 DNA: TGTGCCAGCAGTACAGGGATTGTTGGCAATCAGCCCCAGCATTTT; CDR3 protein: CASSTGIVGNQPQHF
J gene: TRBJ1-2; V gene: TRBV24-1; D gene: TRBD1; clone size: NA; CDR3 DNA: TGTGCCACCAGTGACCCGGGACAGGGGGAAGACTATGGCTACACCTTC; CDR3 protein: CATSDPGQGEDYGYTF
J gene: TRBJ2-1; V gene: TRBV7-2; D gene: TRBD2; clone size: NA; CDR3 DNA: TGTGCCAGCAGCCCCTCCTCTAGCGGGGGGTCCTACAATGAGCAGTTCTTC; CDR3 protein: CASSPSSSGGSYNEQFF
J gene: TRBJ2-1; V gene: TRBV5-1; D gene: TRBD1; clone size: NA; CDR3 DNA: TGCGCCAGCAGAAAGGACAGGGGCTCCTACAATGAGCAGTTCTTC; CDR3 protein: CASRKDRGSYNEQFF
J gene: TRBJ2-7; V gene: TRBV28; D gene: TRBD2; clone size: NA; CDR3 DNA: TGTGCCAGCAGTTTCCCAGGGAGGGACTACGAGCAGTACTTC; CDR3 protein: CASSFPGRDYEQYF
J gene: TRBJ1-2; V gene: TRBV6-2/TRBV6-3; D gene: TRBD1; clone size: NA; CDR3 DNA: TGTGCCAGCAGTTACCTAGGGACAGGGGACGGCTACACCTTC; CDR3 protein: CASSYLGTGDGYTF
J gene: TRBJ2-2; V gene: TRBV10-3; D gene: TRBD2; clone size: NA; CDR3 DNA: TGTGCCATCACCGGGGCGGGGGGGCCCGGGGAGCTGTTTTTT; CDR3 protein: CAITGAGGPGELFF
J gene: TRBJ1-1; V gene: TRBV5-4; D gene: NA; clone size: NA; CDR3 DNA: TGTGCCAGCAGCTTGGATCGGACTGAAGCTTTCTTT; CDR3 protein: CASSLDRTEAFF
J gene: TRBJ2-5; V gene: TRBV28; D gene: TRBD1; clone size: NA; CDR3 DNA: TGTGCCAGCAGTCGGGGACAGGGCGTGAAGACCCAGTACTTC; CDR3 protein: CASSRGQGVKTQYF
J gene: TRBJ1-3; V gene: TRBV4-3; D gene: NA; clone size: NA; CDR3 DNA: TGCGCCAGCAGCCACGACAAAGCCTCTGGAAACACCATATATTTT; CDR3 protein: CASSHDKASGNTIYF
J gene: TRBJ2-7; V gene: TRBV5-5; D gene: NA; clone size: NA; CDR3 DNA: TGTGCCAGCAAGTCCCCGAGCTCCTACGAGCAGTACTTC; CDR3 protein: CASKSPSSYEQYF
J gene: TRBJ2-3; V gene: TRBV7-6; D gene: TRBD1; clone size: NA; CDR3 DNA: TGTGCCAGCAGCCCTCGGACAGGGAGAACAGATACGCAGTATTTT; CDR3 protein: CASSPRTGRTDTQYF
J gene: TRBJ2-3; V gene: TRBV5-4; D gene: NA; clone size: NA; CDR3 DNA: TGTGCCAGCAGCCAATACCCTGGGCAGGGCACAGATACGCAGTATTTT; CDR3 protein: CASSQYPGQGTDTQYF
J gene: TRBJ2-1; V gene: TRBV15; D gene: TRBD2; clone size: NA; CDR3 DNA: TGTGCCACCAGCAGAGAAATGGGACTAGCCCACAATGAGCAGTTCTTC; CDR3 protein: CATSREMGLAHNEQFF
J gene: TRBJ2-5; V gene: TRBV9; D gene: TRBD2; clone size: NA; CDR3 DNA: TGTGCCAGCACCTTGTCCGGGACTAGCTCAGAGACCCAGTACTTC; CDR3 protein: CASTLSGTSSETQYF
J gene: TRBJ2-1; V gene: TRBV28; D gene: TRBD2; clone size: NA; CDR3 DNA: TGTGCCAGCAGTTTGGGGCTAGCGGGGTTTGGTGAGCAGTTCTTC; CDR3 protein: CASSLGLAGFGEQFF
J gene: TRBJ2-1; V gene: TRBV18; D gene: TRBD1; clone size: NA; CDR3 DNA: TGTGCCAGCTCACCTACCTTTCAACAGGGGACCGACAATGAGCAGTTCTTC; CDR3 protein: CASSPTFQQGTDNEQFF
J gene: TRBJ2-2; V gene: TRBV7-9; D gene: NA; clone size: NA; CDR3 DNA: TGTGCCAGCAGCCTCGCCGGGTTCGGGGAGCTGTTTTTT; CDR3 protein: CASSLAGFGELFF
J gene: TRBJ2-7; V gene: TRBV18; D gene: NA; clone size: NA; CDR3 DNA: TGTGCCAGCTCACAGAGCGGAGGGACCTACGAGCAGTACTTC; CDR3 protein: CASSQSGGTYEQYF
J gene: TRBJ1-5; V gene: TRBV4-3; D gene: NA; clone size: NA; CDR3 DNA: TGCGCCAGCAGCCAAGTTGCGGCTAGCAATCAGCCCCAGCATTTT; CDR3 protein: CASSQVAASNQPQHF
J gene: TRBJ2-7; V gene: TRBV19; D gene: NA; clone size: NA; CDR3 DNA: TGTGCCAGTAGGGGCCGGTGGGAGCAGTACTTC; CDR3 protein: CASRGRWEQYF
J gene: TRBJ2-5; V gene: TRBV12-3/TRBV12-4; D gene: NA; clone size: NA; CDR3 DNA: TGTGCCAGCACCTTTAGGCGGGAGACCCAGTACTTC; CDR3 protein: CASTFRRETQYF
J gene: TRBJ2-1; V gene: TRBV18; D gene: NA; clone size: few; CDR3 DNA: TGTGCCAGCTCACCAAACTGGAATGAGCAGTTCTTC; CDR3 protein: CASSPNWNEQFF
J gene: TRBJ1-6; V gene: TRBV7-2; D gene: NA; clone size: few; CDR3 DNA: TGTGCCAGCAGCTTAGCCCTCATAGCCCGGGTAACCTATAATTCACCCCTCCACTTT; CDR3 protein: CASSLALIARVTYNSPLHF
J gene: TRBJ1-2; V gene: TRBV7-8; D gene: NA; clone size: NA; CDR3 DNA: TGTGCCAGCAGCTTAGTAGGCGGACAAAACTATGGCTACACCTTC; CDR3 protein: CASSLVGGQNYGYTF
J gene: TRBJ2-1; V gene: TRBV4-3; D gene: TRBD1; clone size: NA; CDR3 DNA: TGCGCCAGCAGTAGTAGGGACAGCCAGAGCTATGAGCAGTTCTTC; CDR3 protein: CASSSRDSQSYEQFF
J gene: TRBJ2-7; V gene: TRBV5-4; D gene: NA; clone size: NA; CDR3 DNA: TGTGCCAGCAGCGACCCCGGACAGAGACCTTCCGACGAGCAGTACTTC; CDR3 protein: CASSDPGQRPSDEQYF
J gene: TRBJ2-7; V gene: TRBV5-1; D gene: NA; clone size: NA; CDR3 DNA: TGCGCCAGCAGCGCAACGCTACTCCTAACAGGATTGGGGCTGAGGGAGCAGTACTTC; CDR3 protein: CASSATLLLTGLGLREQYF
J gene: TRBJ2-2; V gene: TRBV12-5; D gene: NA; clone size: NA; CDR3 DNA: TGTGCTAGTGGTTTGCCCCCAGCCGGGGAGCTGTTTTTT; CDR3 protein: CASGLPPAGELFF
J gene: TRBJ2-7; V gene: TRBV18; D gene: NA; clone size: NA; CDR3 DNA: TGTGCCAGCTCACCATCGCAGGCGAGCTCCTACGAGCAGTACTTC; CDR3 protein: CASSPSQASSYEQYF
J gene: TRBJ1-1; V gene: TRBV28; D gene: TRBD1; clone size: few; CDR3 DNA: TGTGCCAGCAGTTCACAGGGGGCGTTTCTTTACACTGAAGCTTTCTTT; CDR3 protein: CASSSQGAFLYTEAFF
J gene: TRBJ2-7; V gene: TRBV6-5; D gene: NA; clone size: NA; CDR3 DNA: TGTGCCAGCAGTTACTCCGACAACGAGCAGTACTTC; CDR3 protein: CASSYSDNEQYF
J gene: TRBJ2-2; V gene: TRBV12-3/TRBV12-4; D gene: NA; clone size: NA; CDR3 DNA: TGTGCCAGCAGGGGACTTGCCACCGGGGAGCTGTTTTTT; CDR3 protein: CASRGLATGELFF
J gene: TRBJ2-1; V gene: TRBV3-1/TRBV3-2; D gene: NA; clone size: NA; CDR3 DNA: TGTGCCAGCAGCCCTTCAGCGGACAATGAGCAGTTCTTC; CDR3 protein: CASSPSADNEQFF
J gene: TRBJ1-5; V gene: TRBV27; D gene: NA; clone size: few; CDR3 DNA: TGTGCCAGCAGTTCTCCCGGTAGCAATCAGCCCCAGCATTTT; CDR3 protein: CASSSPGSNQPQHF
J gene: TRBJ2-1; V gene: TRBV28; D gene: NA; clone size: NA; CDR3 DNA: TGTGCCAGCAGTCTTAGTTACAATGAGCAGTTCTTC; CDR3 protein: CASSLSYNEQFF
J gene: TRBJ1-2; V gene: TRBV6-5; D gene: NA; clone size: NA; CDR3 DNA: TGTGCCAGCACCCCGGTGGAGGGGTCCTATGGCTACACCTTC; CDR3 protein: CASTPVEGSYGYTF
J gene: TRBJ2-7; V gene: TRBV9; D gene: NA; clone size: NA; CDR3 DNA: TGTGCCAGCAGTCTATTTCCAGGGGCCGAGCAGTACTTC; CDR3 protein: CASSLFPGAEQYF